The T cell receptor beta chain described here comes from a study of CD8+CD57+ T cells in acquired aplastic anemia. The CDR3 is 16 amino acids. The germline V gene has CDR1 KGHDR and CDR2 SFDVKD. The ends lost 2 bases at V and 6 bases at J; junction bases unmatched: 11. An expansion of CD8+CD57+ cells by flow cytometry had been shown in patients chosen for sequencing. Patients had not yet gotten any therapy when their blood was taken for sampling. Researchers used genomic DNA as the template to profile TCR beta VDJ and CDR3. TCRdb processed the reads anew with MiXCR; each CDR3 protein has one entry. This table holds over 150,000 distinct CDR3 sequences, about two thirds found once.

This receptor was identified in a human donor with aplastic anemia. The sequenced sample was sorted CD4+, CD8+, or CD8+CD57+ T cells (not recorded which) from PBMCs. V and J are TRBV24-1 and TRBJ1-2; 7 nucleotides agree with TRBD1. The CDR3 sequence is CATSDSFGGTEDGYTF. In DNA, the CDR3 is TGTGCCACCAGTGATTCCTTCGGGGGGACAGAGGATGGCTACACCTTC.